This record covers a single T cell receptor beta chain. What it binds is not known. This sample stems from a study of cytomegalovirus exposure and HLA in healthy donors. Use of 60 Vbeta and 13 Jbeta primers characterized the PCR. The repertoire was sequenced with immunoSEQ multiplex PCR; TCRdb's copy has only in-frame clones and lacks some. Recorded here are some 200,000 clones; the top ten clones represent 0.7% to 1%. General study points: The productive fraction for most TCR beta V segments was about 87% or about 30% in an earlier analysis. The dataset shows that most TCR sequences were rare, while some public TCRs occurred in many donors. The authors reported that TCR beta sequences could predict HLA-A and HLA-B alleles. These predictions were accurate for most subjects in the first cohort.

The sample consisted of PBMCs. This clonotype was sampled from a woman in her late teens or twenties in good health and CMV-seropositive.

The CDR3 reads CASSMRRGTIPNTGELFF. The CDR3 DNA follows: TGTGCCAGTAGTATGAGGCGTGGGACAATCCCGAACACCGGGGAGCTGTTTTTT. The genes are TRBV19 and TRBJ2-2; the D gene is possibly TRBD1 (6 bases). The V gene lost 3 bases and the J gene lost 0 bases, with 17 bases spanning the gap. CDR3 length equals 18 residues. CDR1 is LNHDA, CDR2 SQIVND, per germline (reference sequence).